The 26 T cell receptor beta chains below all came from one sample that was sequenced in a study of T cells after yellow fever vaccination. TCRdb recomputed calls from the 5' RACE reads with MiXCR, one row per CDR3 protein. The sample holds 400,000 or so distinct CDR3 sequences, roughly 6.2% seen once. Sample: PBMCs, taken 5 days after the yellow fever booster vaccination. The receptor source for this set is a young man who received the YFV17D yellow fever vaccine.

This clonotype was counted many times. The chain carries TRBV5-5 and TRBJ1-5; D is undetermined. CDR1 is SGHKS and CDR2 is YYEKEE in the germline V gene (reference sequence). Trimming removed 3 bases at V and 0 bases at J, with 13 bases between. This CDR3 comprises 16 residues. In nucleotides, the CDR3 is TGTGCCAGCAGCTGGACCCCAGGTAATAGCAATCAGCCCCAGCATTTT. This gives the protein CASSWTPGNSNQPQHF.

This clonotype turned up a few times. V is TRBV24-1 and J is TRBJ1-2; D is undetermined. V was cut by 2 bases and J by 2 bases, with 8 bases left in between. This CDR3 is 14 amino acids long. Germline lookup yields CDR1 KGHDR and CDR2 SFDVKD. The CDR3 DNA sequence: TGTGCCACCAGTGATTACGGACGGAACTATGGCTACACCTTC. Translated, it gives CATSDYGRNYGYTF.

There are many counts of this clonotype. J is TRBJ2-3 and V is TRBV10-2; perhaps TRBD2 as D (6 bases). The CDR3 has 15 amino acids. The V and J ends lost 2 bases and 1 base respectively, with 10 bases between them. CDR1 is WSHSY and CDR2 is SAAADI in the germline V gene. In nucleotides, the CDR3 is TGCGCCAGCAGTGAGGGTAGCGGCGGCACAGATACGCAGTATTTT. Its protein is CASSEGSGGTDTQYF.

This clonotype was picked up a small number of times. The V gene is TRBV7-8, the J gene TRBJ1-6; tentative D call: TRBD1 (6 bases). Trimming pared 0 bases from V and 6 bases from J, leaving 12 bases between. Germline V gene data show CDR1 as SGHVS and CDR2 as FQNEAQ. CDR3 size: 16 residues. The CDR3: CASSLAFTGINSPLHF. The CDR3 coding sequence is TGTGCCAGCAGCTTAGCGTTTACAGGGATTAATTCACCCCTCCACTTT.

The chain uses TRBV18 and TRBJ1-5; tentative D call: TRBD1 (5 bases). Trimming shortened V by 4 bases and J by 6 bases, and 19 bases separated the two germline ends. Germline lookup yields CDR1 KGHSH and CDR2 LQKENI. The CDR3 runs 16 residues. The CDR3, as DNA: TGTGCCAGCTCACGCGATGAGACCAGGGTGGGTCAGCCCCAGCATTTT. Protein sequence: CASSRDETRVGQPQHF.

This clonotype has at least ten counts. DNA of the CDR3: TGCGCCAGCAGCCAAGCCGTGCTAGCGGGAGGGCGCACCGGGGAGCTGTTTTTT. Translating gives CASSQAVLAGGRTGELFF. The chain combines TRBV4-1 with TRBJ2-2, with 12 bases fitting TRBD2. Per germline, CDR1 MGHRA and CDR2 YSYEKL. Trimming cost V 1 base and J 4 bases; bases outside gene matches: 7. The CDR3 length is 18 residues.

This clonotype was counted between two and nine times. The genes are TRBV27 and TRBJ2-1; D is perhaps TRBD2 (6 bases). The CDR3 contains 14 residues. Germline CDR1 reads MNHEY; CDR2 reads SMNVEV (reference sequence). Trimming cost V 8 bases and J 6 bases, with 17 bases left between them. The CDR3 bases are TGTGCCAGCTGGAGGGCCCCCTTATTCAATGAGCAGTTCTTC. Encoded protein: CASWRAPLFNEQFF.

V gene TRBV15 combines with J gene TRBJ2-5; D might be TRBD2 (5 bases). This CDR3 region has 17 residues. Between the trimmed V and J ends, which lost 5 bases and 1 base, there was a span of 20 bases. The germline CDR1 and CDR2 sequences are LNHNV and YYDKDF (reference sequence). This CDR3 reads CATSRFQLTGSQETQYF. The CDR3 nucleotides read TGTGCCACCAGCCGATTCCAATTGACTGGGAGCCAAGAGACCCAGTACTTC.

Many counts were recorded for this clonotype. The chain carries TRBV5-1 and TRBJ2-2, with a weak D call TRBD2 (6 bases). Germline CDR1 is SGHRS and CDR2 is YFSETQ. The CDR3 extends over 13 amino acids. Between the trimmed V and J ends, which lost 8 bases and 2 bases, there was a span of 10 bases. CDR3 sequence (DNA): TGCGCCAGTTTGGGACTCAACACCGGGGAGCTGTTTTTT. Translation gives CASLGLNTGELFF. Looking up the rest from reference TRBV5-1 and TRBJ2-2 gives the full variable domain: KAGVTQTPRYLIKTRGQQVTLSCSPISGHRSVSWYQQTPGQGLQFLFEYFSETQRNKGNFPGRFSGRQFSNSRSEMNVSTLELGDSALYLCASLGLNTGELFFGEGSRLTVL.

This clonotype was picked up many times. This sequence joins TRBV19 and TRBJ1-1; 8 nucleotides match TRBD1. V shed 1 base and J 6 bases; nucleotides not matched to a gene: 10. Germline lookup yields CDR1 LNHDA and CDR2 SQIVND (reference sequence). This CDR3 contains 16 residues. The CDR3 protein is CASSIGPTGDFAEAFF. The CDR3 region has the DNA TGTGCCAGTAGTATAGGCCCGACAGGGGATTTCGCTGAAGCTTTCTTT.

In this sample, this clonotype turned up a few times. CDR3 loop: CAWSGAPGLANEQFF. CDR3 nucleotide sequence: TGTGCCTGGAGTGGTGCCCCCGGACTAGCCAATGAGCAGTTCTTC. The rearrangement joins TRBV30 to TRBJ2-1; 8 positions match TRBD2. The J segment lost 6 bases and the V segment lost 1 base, leaving 8 bases of the junction unmatched. Per germline, CDR1 GTSNPN and CDR2 SVGIG (reference sequence). The CDR3 has 15 amino acids.

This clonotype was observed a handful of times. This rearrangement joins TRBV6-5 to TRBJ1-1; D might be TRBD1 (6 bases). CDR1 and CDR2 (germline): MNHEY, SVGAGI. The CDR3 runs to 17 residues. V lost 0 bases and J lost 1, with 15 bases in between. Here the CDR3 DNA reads TGTGCCAGCAGTTACTCAAGGGGGGGGCCCTCGAACACTGAAGCTTTCTTT. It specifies CASSYSRGGPSNTEAFF.

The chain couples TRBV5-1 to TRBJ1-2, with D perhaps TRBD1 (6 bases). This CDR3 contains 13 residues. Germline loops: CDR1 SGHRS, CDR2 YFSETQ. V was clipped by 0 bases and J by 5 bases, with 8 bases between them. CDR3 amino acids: CASSLDRVYGYTF. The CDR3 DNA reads TGCGCCAGCAGCTTGGACAGGGTTTATGGCTACACCTTC.

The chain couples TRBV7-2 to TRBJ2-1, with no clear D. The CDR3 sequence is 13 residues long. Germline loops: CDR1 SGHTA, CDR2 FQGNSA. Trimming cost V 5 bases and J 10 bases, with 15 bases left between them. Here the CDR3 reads CASSLPAKLEQFF. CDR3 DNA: TGTGCCAGCAGCCTTCCAGCGAAACTGGAGCAGTTCTTC.

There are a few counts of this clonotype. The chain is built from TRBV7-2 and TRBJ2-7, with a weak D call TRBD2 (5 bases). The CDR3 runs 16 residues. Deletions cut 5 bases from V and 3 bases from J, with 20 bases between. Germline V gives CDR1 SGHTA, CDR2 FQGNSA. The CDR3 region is CASSVTEFTRGYEQYF. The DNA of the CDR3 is TGTGCCAGCAGCGTAACGGAGTTTACTCGGGGCTACGAGCAGTACTTC.

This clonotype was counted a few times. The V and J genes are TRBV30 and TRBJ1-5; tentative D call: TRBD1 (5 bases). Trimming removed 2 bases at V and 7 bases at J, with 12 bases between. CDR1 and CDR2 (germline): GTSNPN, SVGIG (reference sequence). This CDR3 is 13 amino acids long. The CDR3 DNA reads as TGTGCCTGGAGTTGGGGGGGGAGACAGCCCCAGCATTTT. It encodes CAWSWGGRQPQHF.

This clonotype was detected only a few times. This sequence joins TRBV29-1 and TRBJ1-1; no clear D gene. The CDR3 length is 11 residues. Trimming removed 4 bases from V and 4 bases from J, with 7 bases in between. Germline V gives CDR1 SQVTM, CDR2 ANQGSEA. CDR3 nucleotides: TGCAGCGTTGCGTTGTTCACTGAAGCTTTCTTT. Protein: CSVALFTEAFF.

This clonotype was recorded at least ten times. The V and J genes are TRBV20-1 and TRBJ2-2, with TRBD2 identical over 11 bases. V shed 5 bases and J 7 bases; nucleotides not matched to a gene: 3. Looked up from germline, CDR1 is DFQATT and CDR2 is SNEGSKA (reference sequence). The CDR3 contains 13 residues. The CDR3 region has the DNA TGCAGTGCTCCTGGGACTAGCGGCGGGGAGCTGTTTTTT. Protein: CSAPGTSGGELFF.

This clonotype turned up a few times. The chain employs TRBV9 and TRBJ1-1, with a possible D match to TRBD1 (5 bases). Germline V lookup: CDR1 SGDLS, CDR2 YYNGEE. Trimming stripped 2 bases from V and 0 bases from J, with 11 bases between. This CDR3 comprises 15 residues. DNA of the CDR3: TGTGCCAGCAGCGTTTCGGTGGGGGTGAACACTGAAGCTTTCTTT. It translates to CASSVSVGVNTEAFF.

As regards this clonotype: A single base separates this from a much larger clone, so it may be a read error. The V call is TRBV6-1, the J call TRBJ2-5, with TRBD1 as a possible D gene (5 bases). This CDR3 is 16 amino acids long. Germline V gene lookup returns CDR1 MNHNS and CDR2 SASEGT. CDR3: CASSRSRVVGKEIQYF. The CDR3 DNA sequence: TGTGCCAGCAGTCGATCCAGGGTGGTGGGAAAAGAGATCCAGTACTTC.

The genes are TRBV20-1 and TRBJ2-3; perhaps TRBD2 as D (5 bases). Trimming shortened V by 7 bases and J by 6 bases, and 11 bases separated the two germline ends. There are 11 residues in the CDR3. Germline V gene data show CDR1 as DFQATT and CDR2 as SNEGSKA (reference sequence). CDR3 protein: CSDERADTQYF. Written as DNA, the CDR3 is TGCAGTGACGAGAGGGCGGATACGCAGTATTTT.

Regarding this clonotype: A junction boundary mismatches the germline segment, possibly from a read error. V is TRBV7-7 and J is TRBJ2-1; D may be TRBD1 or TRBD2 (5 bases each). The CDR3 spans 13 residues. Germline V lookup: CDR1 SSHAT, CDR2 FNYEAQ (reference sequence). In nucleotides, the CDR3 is TGTACCAGCAGCTTAGCCGAACCGGGACCAAAGTTCTTC. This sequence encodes CTSSLAEPGPKFF.

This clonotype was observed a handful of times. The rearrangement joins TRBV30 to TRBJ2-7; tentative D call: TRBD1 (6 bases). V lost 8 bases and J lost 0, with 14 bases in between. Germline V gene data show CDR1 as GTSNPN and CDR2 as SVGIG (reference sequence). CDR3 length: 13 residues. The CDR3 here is CAHQTGGSYEQYF. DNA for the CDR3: TGTGCCCACCAGACAGGTGGCTCCTACGAGCAGTACTTC.

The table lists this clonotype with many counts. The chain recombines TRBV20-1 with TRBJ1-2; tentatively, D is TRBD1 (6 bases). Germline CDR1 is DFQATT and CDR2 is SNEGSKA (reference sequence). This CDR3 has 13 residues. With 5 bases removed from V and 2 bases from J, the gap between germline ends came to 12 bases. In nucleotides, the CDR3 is TGCAGTGCTCCTAGGGACACAAACTATGGCTACACCTTC. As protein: CSAPRDTNYGYTF.

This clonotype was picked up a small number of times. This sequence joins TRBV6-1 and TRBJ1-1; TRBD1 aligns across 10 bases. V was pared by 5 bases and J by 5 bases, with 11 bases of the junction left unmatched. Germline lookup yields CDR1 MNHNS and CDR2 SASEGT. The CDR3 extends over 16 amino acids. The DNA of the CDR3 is TGTGCCAGCAGTCTTTTTTGGGGGACAGGGGAGACTGAAGCTTTCTTT. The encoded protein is CASSLFWGTGETEAFF.

The CDR3 coding sequence is TGTGCCAGCAGGCCTCGTGGACAGGGACTACCAACGTCTGGGGCCAACGTCCTGACTTTC. It codes for CASRPRGQGLPTSGANVLTF. The chain carries TRBV11-2 and TRBJ2-6; tentatively, D is TRBD1 (8 bases). Per the germline V gene, CDR1 is SGHAT and CDR2 is FQNNGV. V lost 6 bases to trimming and J lost 1 base, with 25 bases between them. The length of the CDR3 is 20 residues.